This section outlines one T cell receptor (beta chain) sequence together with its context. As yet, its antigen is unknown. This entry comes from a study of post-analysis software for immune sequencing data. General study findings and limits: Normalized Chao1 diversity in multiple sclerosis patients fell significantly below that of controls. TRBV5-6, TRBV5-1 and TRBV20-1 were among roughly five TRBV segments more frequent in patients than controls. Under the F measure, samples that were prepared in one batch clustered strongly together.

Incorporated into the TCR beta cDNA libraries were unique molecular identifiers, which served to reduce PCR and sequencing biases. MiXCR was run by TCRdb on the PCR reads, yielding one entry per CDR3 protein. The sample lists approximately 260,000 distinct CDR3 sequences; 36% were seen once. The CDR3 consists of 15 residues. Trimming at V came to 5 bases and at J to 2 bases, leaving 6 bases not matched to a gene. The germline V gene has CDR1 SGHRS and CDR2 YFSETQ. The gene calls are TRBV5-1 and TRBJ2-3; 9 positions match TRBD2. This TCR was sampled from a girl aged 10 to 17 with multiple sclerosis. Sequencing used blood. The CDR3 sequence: CASRRAGGYTDTQYF. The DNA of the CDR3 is TGCGCCAGCAGAAGGGCGGGGGGGTACACAGATACGCAGTATTTT.